Each of the 28 T cell receptor beta chains below was sequenced from the same sample in a study of identical twins. Via MiXCR, TCRdb re-called the 5' RACE reads, giving one row per CDR3 protein. The profile shows 600,000 to 800,000 distinct CDR3 sequences, about 20% of them singletons. These same data were also listed under a study on T cells expressing NK-cell markers.

The source material was PBMCs. The receptors here all came from a woman between 18 and 29 years old in good health.

The table lists this clonotype with a few counts. The rearrangement joins TRBV20-1 to TRBJ2-7, with D possibly matching TRBD2 (5 bases). V was shortened by 6 bases and J by 3 bases, with 15 bases between the two germline ends. Germline CDR1 reads DFQATT; CDR2 reads SNEGSKA (reference sequence). The CDR3 has 13 residues. The chain's CDR3 is CSAYDYSVYEQYF. The CDR3 nucleotides are TGCAGTGCCTATGACTATTCCGTCTACGAGCAGTACTTC.

V usage is TRBV5-1 and J usage is TRBJ2-7, with 7 bases matching TRBD1. This CDR3 region has 13 residues. Trimming removed 1 base from V and 5 bases from J; junction bases left unmatched: 3. Germline V lookup: CDR1 SGHRS, CDR2 YFSETQ. The CDR3 DNA reads as TGCGCCAGCAGCTTGAGACAGGGTCACGAGCAGTACTTC. Amino acids: CASSLRQGHEQYF.

This clonotype came up a few times. This chain connects TRBV7-6 to TRBJ2-1; TRBD2 aligns across 10 bases. J was trimmed by 8 bases and V by 6 bases; bases with no gene match: 10. CDR3 length equals 15 residues. The germline V gene has CDR1 SGHVS and CDR2 FNYEAQ. The CDR3 is CASSSAGGPGDEQFF. CDR3 DNA sequence: TGTGCCAGCAGTTCAGCGGGGGGGCCAGGGGATGAGCAGTTCTTC.

The chain recombines TRBV6-5 with TRBJ2-1, with D possibly being TRBD2 (6 bases). Germline V CDR1 and CDR2: MNHEY, SVGAGI. Trimming cost V 2 bases and J 5 bases, with 13 bases left between them. The CDR3 spans 15 residues. This chain's CDR3 is CASSYLLARHNEQFF. DNA of the CDR3: TGTGCCAGCAGTTACCTGCTAGCGCGTCACAATGAGCAGTTCTTC.

V gene TRBV29-1 combines with J gene TRBJ1-2; TRBD1 agrees at 7 bases. CDR1 is SQVTM, CDR2 ANQGSEA, per germline. The CDR3 loop spans 15 amino acids. V trimming: 3 bases; J trimming: 4 bases; junction bases outside the gene matches: 11. In DNA form, the CDR3 reads TGCAGCGTTGACAAAGGGGGCAGTGAGATCTATGGCTACACCTTC. Translated, it gives CSVDKGGSEIYGYTF.

This clonotype was recorded many times. The V gene is TRBV5-1, the J gene TRBJ1-4; possibly TRBD1 for D (5 bases). The CDR3 is 14 amino acids. Per germline, CDR1 SGHRS and CDR2 YFSETQ. Trimming shortened V by 2 bases and J by 5 bases, and 10 bases separated the two germline ends. The CDR3 region has the DNA TGCGCCAGCAGCTTCGGGACGGGAAATGAAAAACTGTTTTTT. Translation gives CASSFGTGNEKLFF.

Only a few counts were recorded for this clonotype. V is TRBV6-2 or TRBV6-3 and J is TRBJ2-3; D remains unclear. The CDR3 length is 13 residues. In germline, CDR1 is MNHEY, CDR2 SVGEGT. V lost 5 bases and J 4 bases, leaving 10 bases between the germline ends. The CDR3 spells CASSPPRADTQYF. In nucleotides, the CDR3 is TGTGCCAGCAGTCCCCCTAGGGCAGATACGCAGTATTTT.

The chain combines TRBV24-1 with TRBJ2-1; 8 bases are shared with TRBD1. The ends lost 2 bases at V and 1 base at J; junction bases unmatched: 6. Germline V CDR1 and CDR2: KGHDR, SFDVKD. The CDR3 length is 17 residues. This CDR3 is CATSDSAGGQSYNEQFF. The CDR3 bases are TGTGCCACCAGTGATTCGGCAGGGGGCCAATCCTACAATGAGCAGTTCTTC.

This clonotype was counted a few times. The rearrangement links TRBV15 to TRBJ1-1; tentative D call: TRBD1 (5 bases). Germline V CDR1 and CDR2: LNHNV, YYDKDF (reference sequence). Trimming took 0 bases from V and 0 from J, leaving 11 bases between them. CDR3 length: 16 residues. The CDR3 DNA reads TGTGCCACCAGCAGAGATCCAGGGAGGCTGAACACTGAAGCTTTCTTT. It encodes CATSRDPGRLNTEAFF.

The V and J genes are TRBV19 and TRBJ1-5, with D possibly TRBD1 on 6 matching bases. This CDR3 has 12 amino acids. V gave up 8 bases and J gave up 9 bases, with 14 bases separating them. Germline CDR1 and CDR2: LNHDA and SQIVND (reference sequence). CDR3 sequence (DNA): TGTGCCAGTTGGACAGCGAGTGGGCCCCAGCATTTT. It yields the protein CASWTASGPQHF.

This chain connects TRBV7-9 to TRBJ2-1; D gene ambiguous. Trimming stripped 7 bases from V and 8 bases from J, with 15 bases between. The germline V gene encodes CDR1 SEHNR and CDR2 FQNEAQ (reference sequence). The length of the CDR3 is 13 residues. For the CDR3, the DNA is TGTGCCAGCACCTTGGTACATATGGATGAGCAGTTCTTC. Its protein is CASTLVHMDEQFF.

This clonotype was observed a few times. This sequence joins TRBV27 and TRBJ1-2, with 8 bases fitting TRBD1. The V and J ends lost 6 bases and 3 bases, in that order; junction bases with no gene match: 6. The germline gives CDR1 MNHEY, CDR2 SMNVEV (reference sequence). The length of the CDR3 is 14 residues. CDR3 protein: CASRQPDRDYGYTF. The CDR3 DNA sequence: TGTGCCAGCAGACAACCGGACAGGGACTATGGCTACACCTTC.

V and J are TRBV6-1 and TRBJ2-2; TRBD2 agrees at 7 bases. V was clipped by 3 bases and J by 4 bases; unmatched bases: 5. The CDR3 consists of 15 residues. Germline CDR1 and CDR2: MNHNS and SASEGT. This chain's CDR3 is CASSDWGGTTGELFF. DNA of the CDR3: TGTGCCAGCAGTGATTGGGGGGGAACCACCGGGGAGCTGTTTTTT.

This clonotype was counted only a few times. The chain joins TRBV29-1 to TRBJ2-7, with 8 bases matching TRBD1. Unmatched junction bases numbered 7, after V lost 5 bases and J lost 7 bases. The germline CDR1 and CDR2 sequences are SQVTM and ANQGSEA. The CDR3 spans 12 residues. The CDR3: CSVRGQGGEQYF. CDR3 in DNA: TGCAGCGTTCGAGGACAGGGCGGTGAGCAGTACTTC.

Ten or more counts support this clonotype. One junction end does not reproduce the germline sequence, and a read error may be involved. The chain uses TRBV7-3 and TRBJ2-2, with D tentatively TRBD1 or TRBD2 (5 bases each). CDR1 and CDR2 (germline): SGHTA, FQGTGA. The CDR3 extends over 17 amino acids. The CDR3 DNA reads as TGTGCCAGCACCTTATACCCCCGGGGCAGTAACACCGGGGAGCTGTTTTTT. Amino acid sequence: CASTLYPRGSNTGELFF.

This clonotype has a handful of counts. This sequence joins TRBV20-1 and TRBJ1-2; a possible D gene is TRBD1 (5 bases). Germline V gene data show CDR1 as DFQATT and CDR2 as SNEGSKA (reference sequence). This CDR3 has 13 amino acids. V was cut by 3 bases and J by 3 bases, with 11 bases left in between. CDR3 bases: TGCAGTGCTAGGGGGGAGGACGACTATGGCTACACCTTC. It yields the protein CSARGEDDYGYTF.

The V call is TRBV11-3, the J call TRBJ1-2; D unresolved. Trimming stripped 5 bases from V and 4 bases from J, with 11 bases between. Per the germline V gene, CDR1 is SGHNT and CDR2 is YENEEA. This CDR3 has 13 amino acids. The DNA of the CDR3 is TGTGCCAGCAGCCGGCAAGGGTCCTATGGCTACACCTTC. It is translated as CASSRQGSYGYTF.

The V and J genes are TRBV18 and TRBJ2-7, with a tentative D call TRBD1 (5 bases). Deletions cut 5 bases from V and 6 bases from J, with 11 bases between. This CDR3 contains 12 residues. Germline V gene data show CDR1 as KGHSH and CDR2 as LQKENI. Written as DNA, the CDR3 is TGTGCCAGCTCAGATACAGGTGGCGAGCAGTACTTC. It encodes CASSDTGGEQYF. The variable domain in full, with the rest retrieved from reference TRBV18 and TRBJ2-7, is NAGVMQNPRHLVRRRGQEARLRCSPMKGHSHVYWYRQLPEEGLKFMVYLQKENIIDESGMPKERFSAEFPKEGPSILRIQQVVRGDSAAYFCASSDTGGEQYFGPGTRLTVT.

The V call is TRBV10-2, the J call TRBJ1-1; D ambiguous. The V gene's germline CDR1 is WSHSY and CDR2 SAAADI. The CDR3 is 14 residues long. V lost 3 bases and J 0 bases, leaving 8 bases between the germline ends. DNA for the CDR3: TGCGCCAGCAGTGATGGGCAGCTGAACACTGAAGCTTTCTTT. Its protein product is CASSDGQLNTEAFF.

This clonotype was detected ten times or more. The J gene is TRBJ2-5, the V gene TRBV6-1; 8 positions match TRBD2. The V gene's germline CDR1 is MNHNS and CDR2 SASEGT. With V trimmed by 6 bases and J by 3 bases, 3 bases remained unmatched. The CDR3 is 13 amino acids. Written as DNA, the CDR3 is TGTGCCAGCAGCCCGCGGGGGGAAGAGACCCAGTACTTC. This sequence encodes CASSPRGEETQYF.

V gene TRBV19 combines with J gene TRBJ2-7; tentatively, D is TRBD2 (6 bases). Trimming left V 3 bases short and J 1 base short, with 10 bases between. The length of the CDR3 is 14 residues. Germline V lookup: CDR1 LNHDA, CDR2 SQIVND (reference sequence). CDR3: CASSMGGNSYEQYF. CDR3 coding DNA: TGTGCCAGTAGTATGGGCGGGAATTCCTACGAGCAGTACTTC.

The V and J genes are TRBV6-5 and TRBJ2-1; 8 bases map to TRBD2. This CDR3 is 16 amino acids long. Germline CDR1 reads MNHEY; CDR2 reads SVGAGI. Trimming took 0 bases from V and 5 from J; bases not matched to a gene: 6. In nucleotides, the CDR3 is TGTGCCAGCAGTTACTCGAGCGGGGGTAACAACAATGAGCAGTTCTTC. It is translated as CASSYSSGGNNNEQFF.

The table lists this clonotype with a few counts. In DNA, the CDR3 is TGCAGTGCTAGAGAGGGGACTAGCGGCACAGATACGCAGTATTTT. Translation gives CSAREGTSGTDTQYF. The chain recombines TRBV20-1 with TRBJ2-3; 10 bases are a match to TRBD2. With 0 bases clipped from V and 1 base from J, the junction kept 1 base outside the gene matches. The germline V gene has CDR1 DFQATT and CDR2 SNEGSKA (reference sequence). This CDR3 is built from 15 residues.

The J gene is TRBJ1-1, the V gene TRBV6-5; TRBD1 might be the D (6 bases). With 3 bases removed from V and 8 bases from J, the gap between germline ends came to 13 bases. CDR3 length equals 13 residues. Germline lookup yields CDR1 MNHEY and CDR2 SVGAGI. The CDR3 nucleotides are TGTGCCAGCAGTTATGTCTGGGGGGGCGAAGCTTTCTTT. Translated, it gives CASSYVWGGEAFF.

The chain has TRBV2 and TRBJ2-5, with D perhaps being TRBD1 or TRBD2 (5 bases each). The CDR3 runs 15 residues. V lost 6 bases and J 1 base, leaving 15 bases between the germline ends. The germline V gene encodes CDR1 SNHLY and CDR2 FYNNEI. The CDR3 loop is CASRPGRILQETQYF. The CDR3 nucleotides read TGTGCCAGCAGACCGGGACGGATCCTCCAAGAGACCCAGTACTTC.

In this sample, this clonotype turned up many times. The chain recombines TRBV9 with TRBJ2-2; D call uncertain. CDR1 is SGDLS, CDR2 YYNGEE, per germline. The CDR3 runs to 15 residues. Trimming removed 6 bases from V and 6 bases from J, with 18 bases in between. The chain's CDR3 is CASKLGGEGSGELFF. The CDR3 nucleotides are TGTGCCAGCAAATTGGGCGGCGAAGGGTCCGGGGAGCTGTTTTTT. The whole variable domain, remainder taken from reference TRBV9 and TRBJ2-2, is DSGVTQTPKHLITATGQRVTLRCSPRSGDLSVYWYQQSLDQGLQFLIQYYNGEERAKGNILERFSAQQFPDLHSELNLSSLELGDSALYFCASKLGGEGSGELFFGEGSRLTVL.

This clonotype occurred many times. The rearrangement uses TRBV7-9 and TRBJ2-2; 9 bases match TRBD1. The CDR3 totals 15 residues. Per germline, CDR1 SEHNR and CDR2 FQNEAQ (reference sequence). The V segment lost 3 bases and the J segment 6 bases; nucleotides outside the gene matches: 5. CDR3 nucleotides: TGTGCCAGCAGCTTGGGACAGGGTTATTCCGGGGAGCTGTTTTTT. Translated: CASSLGQGYSGELFF.

This clonotype has more than one count but fewer than ten. The chain couples TRBV27 to TRBJ2-1, with a tentative D call TRBD2 (6 bases). The CDR3 covers 14 residues. The germline gives CDR1 MNHEY, CDR2 SMNVEV (reference sequence). V was cut by 4 bases and J by 4 bases, with 11 bases left in between. DNA of the CDR3: TGTGCCAGCAGTTCCGGGGGAGTTTACAATGAGCAGTTCTTC. Its translation is CASSSGGVYNEQFF.